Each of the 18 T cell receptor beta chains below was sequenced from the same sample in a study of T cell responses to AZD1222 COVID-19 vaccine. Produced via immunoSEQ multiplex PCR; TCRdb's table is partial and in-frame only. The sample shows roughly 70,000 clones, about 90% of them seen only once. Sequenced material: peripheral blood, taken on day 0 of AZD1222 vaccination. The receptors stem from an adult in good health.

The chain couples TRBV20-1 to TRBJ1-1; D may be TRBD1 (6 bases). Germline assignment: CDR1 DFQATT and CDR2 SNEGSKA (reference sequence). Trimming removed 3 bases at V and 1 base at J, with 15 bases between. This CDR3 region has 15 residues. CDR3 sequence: CSASPQYRANTEAFF. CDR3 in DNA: TGCAGTGCTAGTCCACAATACAGGGCGAACACTGAAGCTTTCTTT.

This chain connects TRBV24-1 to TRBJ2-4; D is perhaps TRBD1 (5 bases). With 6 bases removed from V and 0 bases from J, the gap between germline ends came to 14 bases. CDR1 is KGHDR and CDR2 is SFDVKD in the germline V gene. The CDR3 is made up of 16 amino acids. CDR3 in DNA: TGTGCCACCAGTCCCAGGGTTCCATTAGCCAAAAACATTCAGTACTTC. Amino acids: CATSPRVPLAKNIQYF.

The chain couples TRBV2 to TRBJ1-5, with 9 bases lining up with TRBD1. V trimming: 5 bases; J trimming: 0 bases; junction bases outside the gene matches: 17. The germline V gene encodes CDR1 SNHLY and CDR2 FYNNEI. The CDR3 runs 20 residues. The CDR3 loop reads CASSLLSWDRAYYSNQPQHF. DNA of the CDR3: TGTGCCAGCAGTTTACTGTCCTGGGACAGGGCCTACTATAGCAATCAGCCCCAGCATTTT.

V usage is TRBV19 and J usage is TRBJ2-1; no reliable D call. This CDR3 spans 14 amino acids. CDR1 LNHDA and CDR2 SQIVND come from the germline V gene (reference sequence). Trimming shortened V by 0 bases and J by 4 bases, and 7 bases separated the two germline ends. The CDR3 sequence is CASSIDGLYNEQFF. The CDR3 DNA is TGTGCCAGTAGTATAGACGGGCTTTACAATGAGCAGTTCTTC.

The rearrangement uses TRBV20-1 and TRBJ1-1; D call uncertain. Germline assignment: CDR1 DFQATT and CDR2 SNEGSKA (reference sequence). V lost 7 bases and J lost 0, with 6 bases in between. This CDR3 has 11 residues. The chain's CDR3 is CSELVNTEAFF. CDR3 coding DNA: TGCAGTGAACTAGTGAACACTGAAGCTTTCTTT.

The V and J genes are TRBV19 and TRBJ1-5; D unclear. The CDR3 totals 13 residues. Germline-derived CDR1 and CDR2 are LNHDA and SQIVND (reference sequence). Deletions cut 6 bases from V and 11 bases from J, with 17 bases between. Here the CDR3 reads CASRREVTTTQHF. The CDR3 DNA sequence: TGTGCCAGTAGGAGGGAAGTCACCACGACCCAGCATTTT.

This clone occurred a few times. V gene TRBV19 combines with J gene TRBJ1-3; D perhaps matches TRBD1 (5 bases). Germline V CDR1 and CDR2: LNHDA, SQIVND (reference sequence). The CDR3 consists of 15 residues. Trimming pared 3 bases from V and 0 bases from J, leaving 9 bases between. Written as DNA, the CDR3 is TGTGCCAGTAGTATCAGGGCTGGCTCTGGAAACACCATATATTTT. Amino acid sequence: CASSIRAGSGNTIYF. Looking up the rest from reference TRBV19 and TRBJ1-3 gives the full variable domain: DGGITQSPKYLFRKEGQNVTLSCEQNLNHDAMYWYRQDPGQGLRLIYYSQIVNDFQKGDIAEGYSVSREKKESFPLTVTSAQKNPTAFYLCASSIRAGSGNTIYFGEGSWLTVV.

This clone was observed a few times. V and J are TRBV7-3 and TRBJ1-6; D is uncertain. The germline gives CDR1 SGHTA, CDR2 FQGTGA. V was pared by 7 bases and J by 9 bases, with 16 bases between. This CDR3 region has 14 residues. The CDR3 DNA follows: TGTGCCAGCAAGGAGGGCAGCACGGGTTCACCCCTCCACTTT. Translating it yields CASKEGSTGSPLHF.

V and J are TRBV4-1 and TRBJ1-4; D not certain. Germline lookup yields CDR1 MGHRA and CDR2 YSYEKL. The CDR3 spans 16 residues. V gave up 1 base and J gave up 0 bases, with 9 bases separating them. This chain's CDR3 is CASSQGFQSTNEKLFF. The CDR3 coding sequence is TGCGCCAGCAGCCAAGGGTTCCAGTCAACTAATGAAAAACTGTTTTTT.

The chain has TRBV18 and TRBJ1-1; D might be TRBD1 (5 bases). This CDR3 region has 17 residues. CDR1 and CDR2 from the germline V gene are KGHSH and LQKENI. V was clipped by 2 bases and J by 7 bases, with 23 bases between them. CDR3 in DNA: TGTGCCAGCTCACCAGGGTCACGCCGGGGGTCCTCCCTTGAAGCTTTCTTT. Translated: CASSPGSRRGSSLEAFF. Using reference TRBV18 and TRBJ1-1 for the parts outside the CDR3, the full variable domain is NAGVMQNPRHLVRRRGQEARLRCSPMKGHSHVYWYRQLPEEGLKFMVYLQKENIIDESGMPKERFSAEFPKEGPSILRIQQVVRGDSAAYFCASSPGSRRGSSLEAFFGQGTRLTVV.

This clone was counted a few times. The CDR3 coding sequence is TGTGCCAGCAGCCAATCGTCTGAAAAACTGTTTTTT. It translates to CASSQSSEKLFF. The chain couples TRBV4-2 to TRBJ1-4, with D hard to call. V was pared by 2 bases and J by 7 bases, with 5 bases between. CDR3 size: 12 residues. Germline loops: CDR1 LGHNA, CDR2 YNFKEQ.

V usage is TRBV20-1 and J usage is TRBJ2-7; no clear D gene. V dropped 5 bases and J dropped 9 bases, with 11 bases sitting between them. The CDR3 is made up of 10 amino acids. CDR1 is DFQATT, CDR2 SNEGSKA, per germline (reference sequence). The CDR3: CSAPEPWQYF. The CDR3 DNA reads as TGCAGTGCTCCGGAGCCATGGCAGTACTTC.

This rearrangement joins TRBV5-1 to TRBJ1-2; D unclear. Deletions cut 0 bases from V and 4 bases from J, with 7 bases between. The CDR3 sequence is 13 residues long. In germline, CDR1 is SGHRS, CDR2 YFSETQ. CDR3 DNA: TGCGCCAGCAGCTTGGACGCGGGCTATGGCTACACCTTC. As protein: CASSLDAGYGYTF.

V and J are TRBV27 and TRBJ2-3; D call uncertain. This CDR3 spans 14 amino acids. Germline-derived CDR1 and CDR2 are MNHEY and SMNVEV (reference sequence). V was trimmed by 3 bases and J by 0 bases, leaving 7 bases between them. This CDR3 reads CASSFLDSTDTQYF. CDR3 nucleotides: TGTGCCAGCAGTTTTCTAGATAGCACAGATACGCAGTATTTT.

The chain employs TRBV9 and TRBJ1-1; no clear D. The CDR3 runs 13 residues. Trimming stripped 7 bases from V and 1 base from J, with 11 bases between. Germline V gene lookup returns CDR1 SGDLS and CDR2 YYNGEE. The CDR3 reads CASGKRANTEAFF. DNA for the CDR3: TGTGCCAGCGGGAAGAGGGCGAACACTGAAGCTTTCTTT. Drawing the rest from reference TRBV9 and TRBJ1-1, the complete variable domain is DSGVTQTPKHLITATGQRVTLRCSPRSGDLSVYWYQQSLDQGLQFLIQYYNGEERAKGNILERFSAQQFPDLHSELNLSSLELGDSALYFCASGKRANTEAFFGQGTRLTVV.

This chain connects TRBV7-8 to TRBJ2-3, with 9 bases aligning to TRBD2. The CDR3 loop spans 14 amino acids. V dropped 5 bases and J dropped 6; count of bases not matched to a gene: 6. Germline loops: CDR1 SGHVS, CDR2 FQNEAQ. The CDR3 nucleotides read TGTGCCAGCAGCCGAGCGGGGGGCATGGATACGCAGTATTTT. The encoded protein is CASSRAGGMDTQYF.

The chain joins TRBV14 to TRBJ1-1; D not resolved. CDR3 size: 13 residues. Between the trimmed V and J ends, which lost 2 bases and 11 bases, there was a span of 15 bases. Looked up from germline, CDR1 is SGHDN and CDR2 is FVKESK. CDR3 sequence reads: CASSQISGAGAFF. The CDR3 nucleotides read TGTGCCAGCAGCCAAATTTCAGGTGCCGGGGCTTTCTTT. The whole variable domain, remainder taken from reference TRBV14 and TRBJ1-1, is EAGVTQFPSHSVIEKGQTVTLRCDPISGHDNLYWYRRVMGKEIKFLLHFVKESKQDESGMPNNRFLAERTGGTYSTLKVQPAELEDSGVYFCASSQISGAGAFFGQGTRLTVV.

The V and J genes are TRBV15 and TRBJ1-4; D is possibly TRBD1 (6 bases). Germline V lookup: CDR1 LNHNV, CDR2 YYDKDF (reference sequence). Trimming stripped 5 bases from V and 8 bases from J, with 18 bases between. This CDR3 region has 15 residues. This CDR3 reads CATSPRSGGGEKLFF. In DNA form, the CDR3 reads TGTGCCACCAGCCCGCGATCCGGAGGGGGGGAAAAACTGTTTTTT.